The TCR beta chain under discussion was sequenced for a study of blood T cell repertoires in COVID-19. Overall study context: Acute and convalescent COVID-19 samples came from the United States, Italy and Spain. Sample material is recorded as cDNA or gDNA derived from T cells, B-cell-depleted T cells, or PBMCs.

In the original workflow: By means of reference gene primer amplification, nucleated cell counts were estimated. The table came from immunoSEQ multiplex PCR; TCRdb's copy has only in-frame clones and leaves some out. D and trimming come from the DNA, and the V and J calls and clone size come from that table. The sample has around 120,000 clones; 80% to 90% are singletons. This CDR3 region has 13 residues. Trimming took 0 bases from V and 12 from J; bases not matched to a gene: 6. Germline-derived CDR1 and CDR2 are MRHNA and SNTAGT. The receptor was isolated from a human donor in a cohort sampled during active COVID-19. The chain joins TRBV6-4 to TRBJ2-5; 8 bases line up with TRBD1. Sequencing used peripheral blood. CDR3 amino acids: CASSDSNGDRKYF. In DNA, the CDR3 is TGTGCCAGCAGTGACTCGAATGGGGACAGGAAGTACTTC.